Each of the 31 T cell receptor beta chains below was sequenced from the same sample in a study of vaccination and CD4 T cells after COVID-19. These receptors have no known antigen. Specified treatment: roughly ten-day PBMC culture with coronavirus spike peptide pools or control peptides (ViraFEST assay). Oncomine TCR Beta short-read sequencing was applied to DNA from cultured CD4+ T cells. MiXCR was run by TCRdb on the PCR reads, yielding one entry per CDR3 protein. Of just under 20,000 distinct CDR3 sequences listed, about 27% were seen once; the top ten hold about 11%. The material sequenced was cultured CD4+ T cells from blood. The receptors stem from a human donor with COVID-19.

The genes are TRBV5-1 and TRBJ2-2, with no clear D. In germline, CDR1 is SGHRS, CDR2 YFSETQ. The V end lost 0 bases, the J end lost 0 bases, and 6 bases lay between the germline ends. The CDR3 consists of 15 residues. CDR3 DNA: TGCGCCAGCAGCTTGGACACACCGAACACCGGGGAGCTGTTTTTT. Translation gives CASSLDTPNTGELFF.

This clonotype was detected a few times. The V and J genes are TRBV19 and TRBJ1-3; unclear D gene. Trimming removed 3 bases at V and 2 bases at J, with 17 bases between. The CDR3 loop spans 17 amino acids. Germline CDR1 is LNHDA and CDR2 is SQIVND (reference sequence). The DNA for the CDR3 is TGTGCCAGTAGTATGAAATGGGCAGGCGGGACTGGAAACACCATATATTTT. Translation: CASSMKWAGGTGNTIYF.

The chain couples TRBV6-1 to TRBJ1-5; 11 bases match TRBD1. Germline values: CDR1 MNHNS, CDR2 SASEGT. Trimming at V came to 8 bases and at J to 5 bases, leaving 8 bases not matched to a gene. CDR3 length equals 15 residues. In DNA, the CDR3 is TGTGCCAGCGAATTCGGGACAGGGGGAGATCAGCCCCAGCATTTT. This translates into CASEFGTGGDQPQHF.

This clonotype has only a few counts. The rearrangement uses TRBV20-1 and TRBJ2-7; 10 bases align to TRBD1. CDR3 length equals 14 residues. From germline, CDR1 is DFQATT and CDR2 SNEGSKA (reference sequence). V lost 0 bases, J lost 4 bases, and 3 bases stayed unmatched. In DNA form, the CDR3 reads TGCAGTGCTAGAGACCGGACAGGGGGGTACGAGCAGTACTTC. Protein sequence: CSARDRTGGYEQYF.

This clonotype was seen a few times. The chain carries TRBV11-3 and TRBJ1-2; D call uncertain. Germline V gene lookup returns CDR1 SGHNT and CDR2 YENEEA. CDR3 length equals 13 residues. The V gene lost 4 bases and the J gene lost 6 bases, with 12 bases spanning the gap. The CDR3 nucleotides are TGTGCCAGCAGCTCCCAAGGAATAGATGGCTACACCTTC. Residues: CASSSQGIDGYTF.

The table lists this clonotype with a few counts. The chain uses TRBV5-1 and TRBJ2-2, with D hard to call. Looked up from germline, CDR1 is SGHRS and CDR2 is YFSETQ. The V and J ends lost 10 bases and 7 bases respectively, with 26 bases between them. CDR3 length: 16 residues. Here the CDR3 DNA reads TGCGCCTGCAACCCTGCCGGGTCCATACCAGGCGGGGAGCTGTTTTTT. Protein product: CACNPAGSIPGGELFF.

J is TRBJ1-2 and V is TRBV5-1, with 7 bases lining up with TRBD1. The CDR3 contains 16 residues. The V gene end was trimmed by 0 bases and the J gene end by 0 bases; junction bases not matched to a gene: 5. The germline V gene encodes CDR1 SGHRS and CDR2 YFSETQ. CDR3 in DNA: TGCGCCAGCAGCTTGGGTGAAGGGACAGCTAACTATGGCTACACCTTC. Protein: CASSLGEGTANYGYTF.

In this sample, this clonotype turned up a few times. This chain joins TRBV5-1 and TRBJ2-2, with 9 bases identical to TRBD2. Germline lookup yields CDR1 SGHRS and CDR2 YFSETQ. The CDR3 is 16 amino acids. Trimming cost V 4 bases and J 7 bases; bases outside gene matches: 11. The CDR3 loop reads CASSRRSSGGDGELFF. The CDR3, as DNA: TGCGCCAGCAGCCGAAGAAGTAGCGGGGGTGACGGGGAGCTGTTTTTT.

This clonotype was seen a few times. The chain couples TRBV20-1 to TRBJ2-1; unclear D gene. Germline values: CDR1 DFQATT, CDR2 SNEGSKA (reference sequence). There are 13 residues in the CDR3. V lost 5 bases, J lost 8 bases, and 16 bases lay in between. CDR3 protein: CSAPRPPFHEQFF. Here the CDR3 DNA reads TGCAGTGCTCCCCGCCCCCCATTTCATGAGCAGTTCTTC.

The gene calls are TRBV11-2 and TRBJ2-1; D gene uncertain. The V gene's germline CDR1 is SGHAT and CDR2 FQNNGV. This CDR3 is 14 amino acids long. Deletions cut 1 base from V and 6 bases from J, with 10 bases between. CDR3 residues: CASSLASLFNEQFF. CDR3 in DNA: TGTGCCAGCAGCTTAGCCTCGTTATTCAATGAGCAGTTCTTC.

The chain joins TRBV7-9 to TRBJ1-3, with no clear D. The CDR3 totals 12 residues. V dropped 3 bases and J dropped 1 base, with 1 base sitting between them. Germline CDR1 reads SEHNR; CDR2 reads FQNEAQ (reference sequence). The CDR3 DNA sequence: TGTGCCAGCAGCTTGTCTGGAAACACCATATATTTT. Protein: CASSLSGNTIYF. Looking up the rest from reference TRBV7-9 and TRBJ1-3 gives the full variable domain: DTGVSQNPRHKITKRGQNVTFRCDPISEHNRLYWYRQTLGQGPEFLTYFQNEAQLEKSRLLSDRFSAERPKGSFSTLEIQRTEQGDSAMYLCASSLSGNTIYFGEGSWLTVV.

The chain joins TRBV7-2 to TRBJ1-6; maybe TRBD1 (5 bases). This CDR3 contains 15 residues. The germline V and J ends were trimmed by 4 bases and 7 bases, with 14 bases remaining between them. In germline, CDR1 is SGHTA, CDR2 FQGNSA. DNA of the CDR3: TGTGCCAGCAGCTCCGACGGGACTAGGAATTCACCCCTCCACTTT. Translation: CASSSDGTRNSPLHF.

This clonotype has more than one count but fewer than ten. This chain joins TRBV20-1 and TRBJ2-1; possible D gene TRBD1, 5 bases. This CDR3 comprises 14 residues. The V end lost 2 bases, the J end lost 7 bases, and 15 bases lay between the germline ends. The germline V gene encodes CDR1 DFQATT and CDR2 SNEGSKA (reference sequence). The CDR3 coding sequence is TGCAGTGCTAGAAGCCCTGACAGAATGAATGAGCAGTTCTTC. Translating gives CSARSPDRMNEQFF.

The V and J genes are TRBV7-2 and TRBJ2-2; 7 nucleotides agree with TRBD1. Germline lookup yields CDR1 SGHTA and CDR2 FQGNSA. V trimming: 5 bases; J trimming: 7 bases; junction bases outside the gene matches: 7. The CDR3 is made up of 14 amino acids. This CDR3 is CASSRQGGGGELFF. CDR3 coding DNA: TGTGCCAGCAGCCGACAGGGTGGGGGCGGGGAGCTGTTTTTT.

This clonotype was seen only a few times. The chain uses TRBV5-6 and TRBJ1-1; D unclear. Germline assignment: CDR1 SGHDT and CDR2 YYEEEE. With 0 bases removed from V and 1 base from J, the gap between germline ends came to 4 bases. This CDR3 region has 13 residues. CDR3 protein: CASSLGKNTEAFF. The CDR3, as DNA: TGTGCCAGCAGCTTGGGGAAGAACACTGAAGCTTTCTTT. The whole variable domain, remainder taken from reference TRBV5-6 and TRBJ1-1, is DAGVTQSPTHLIKTRGQQVTLRCSPKSGHDTVSWYQQALGQGPQFIFQYYEEEERQRGNFPDRFSGHQFPNYSSELNVNALLLGDSALYLCASSLGKNTEAFFGQGTRLTVV.

This clonotype was seen a handful of times. V usage is TRBV7-9 and J usage is TRBJ1-4, with TRBD1 matching over 9 bases. This CDR3 has 15 residues. Germline V CDR1 and CDR2: SEHNR, FQNEAQ (reference sequence). V was pared by 1 base and J by 4 bases, with 1 base of the junction left unmatched. The CDR3 nucleotides are TGTGCCAGCAGCTTAGGGGACAGGGATAATGAAAAACTGTTTTTT. Translated: CASSLGDRDNEKLFF.

This clonotype has only one observation. The genes are TRBV18 and TRBJ1-1; D uncertain. From germline, CDR1 is KGHSH and CDR2 LQKENI. The CDR3 extends over 14 amino acids. The V end lost 3 bases, the J end lost 4 bases, and 12 bases lay between the germline ends. CDR3 in amino acids: CASSPGEGSTEAFF. The CDR3 nucleotides are TGTGCCAGCTCACCGGGTGAGGGATCCACTGAAGCTTTCTTT.

This clonotype came up once. CDR3 DNA: TGTGCCAGCAGCCCCTGGAGGGGAGGGGCAGATACGCAGTATTTT. Its translation is CASSPWRGGADTQYF. The rearrangement links TRBV5-4 to TRBJ2-3; 7 nucleotides line up with TRBD2. Germline CDR1 SGHNT, CDR2 YYREEE (reference sequence). Losses at the gene ends were 4 bases for V and 4 bases for J; bases not matched to a gene: 9. The CDR3 contains 15 residues.

The rearrangement uses TRBV5-1 and TRBJ1-1; 11 nucleotides agree with TRBD1. CDR3 length: 15 amino acids. V lost 4 bases to trimming and J lost 3 bases; unmatched junction nucleotides: 5. Germline loops: CDR1 SGHRS, CDR2 YFSETQ. The CDR3, as DNA: TGCGCCAGCAGCACGGGACAGGGGGGGTACACTGAAGCTTTCTTT. This gives the protein CASSTGQGGYTEAFF.

The chain joins TRBV20-1 to TRBJ1-3; 7 nucleotides align to TRBD1. Losses at the gene ends were 6 bases for V and 2 bases for J; bases not matched to a gene: 7. Germline V gene data show CDR1 as DFQATT and CDR2 as SNEGSKA (reference sequence). This CDR3 has 14 amino acids. As DNA, the CDR3 is TGCAGTGCCGGGGGCAGGGGGGCTGGAAACACCATATATTTT. Protein product: CSAGGRGAGNTIYF.

This clonotype was seen only once. This chain links TRBV6-1 with TRBJ2-1; 9 bases map to TRBD2. The CDR3 has 15 amino acids. Germline V gene sequence: CDR1 MNHNS, CDR2 SASEGT. Unmatched junction bases numbered 6, after V lost 8 bases and J lost 1 base. CDR3 protein: CASALSGGSYNEQFF. The CDR3 DNA is TGTGCCAGCGCCCTGAGCGGGGGGTCCTACAATGAGCAGTTCTTC.

The CDR3 spells CASSDRGVGEAFF. Here the CDR3 DNA reads TGTGCCAGCAGCGACAGGGGAGTCGGTGAAGCTTTCTTT. This chain joins TRBV6-1 and TRBJ1-1; 8 bases map to TRBD1. The CDR3 is 13 amino acids. Unmatched junction bases numbered 7, after V lost 6 bases and J lost 7 bases. Germline CDR1 and CDR2: MNHNS and SASEGT.

This clonotype was picked up a small number of times. This rearrangement joins TRBV6-2 or TRBV6-3 to TRBJ2-7, with D perhaps matching TRBD2 (5 bases). CDR3 length equals 15 residues. The V end lost 0 bases, the J end lost 2 bases, and 11 bases lay between the germline ends. Germline CDR1 and CDR2: MNHEY and SVGEGT. The CDR3 protein is CASSYSPGSAYEQYF. The DNA of the CDR3 is TGTGCCAGCAGTTACTCGCCTGGGAGCGCCTACGAGCAGTACTTC.

This chain links TRBV5-4 with TRBJ2-3, with a weak D call TRBD1 (5 bases). The V end was cut by 0 bases, the J end by 0 bases, with 8 bases between. The CDR3 length is 15 residues. Germline V gene data show CDR1 as SGHNT and CDR2 as YYREEE (reference sequence). CDR3 protein: CASSLDGASTDTQYF. CDR3 bases: TGTGCCAGCAGCTTGGATGGGGCTAGCACAGATACGCAGTATTTT. The full variable domain, with the rest looked up from reference TRBV5-4 and TRBJ2-3, is ETGVTQSPTHLIKTRGQQVTLRCSSQSGHNTVSWYQQALGQGPQFIFQYYREEENGRGNFPPRFSGLQFPNYSSELNVNALELDDSALYLCASSLDGASTDTQYFGPGTRLTVL.

The V and J genes are TRBV6-1 and TRBJ1-5; no clear D. The V gene lost 7 bases and the J gene lost 1 base, with 8 bases spanning the gap. Germline assignment: CDR1 MNHNS and CDR2 SASEGT. The CDR3 totals 13 residues. The CDR3 DNA reads TGTGCCAGCATGTCACAGAGCAATCAGCCCCAGCATTTT. Amino acids: CASMSQSNQPQHF.

The chain links TRBV7-2 to TRBJ1-4; D uncertain. Between the trimmed V and J ends, which lost 5 bases and 3 bases, there was a span of 10 bases. CDR1 is SGHTA, CDR2 FQGNSA, per germline. CDR3 size: 14 residues. Here the CDR3 reads CASSRTAANEKLFF. CDR3 nucleotides: TGTGCCAGCAGCCGGACGGCGGCTAATGAAAAACTGTTTTTT.

This chain uses TRBV28 with TRBJ2-3, with 10 nucleotides matching TRBD2. Trimming cost V 11 bases and J 5 bases; bases outside gene matches: 13. Per the germline V gene, CDR1 is MDHEN and CDR2 is SYDVKM. CDR3 length equals 15 residues. CDR3 amino acids: CAGSGTSAFEDTQYF. Written as DNA, the CDR3 is TGTGCCGGCTCCGGGACTAGCGCGTTCGAAGATACGCAGTATTTT.

The DNA for the CDR3 is TGTGCCAGCAGTGAGGGGACCTCTGAAGCTTTCTTT. Its protein is CASSEGTSEAFF. This rearrangement joins TRBV6-1 to TRBJ1-1; tentative D call: TRBD1 (5 bases). The CDR3 contains 12 residues. V shed 3 bases and J shed 6 bases, with 8 bases lying between them. Germline loops: CDR1 MNHNS, CDR2 SASEGT.

This rearrangement joins TRBV6-1 to TRBJ2-3, with D unclear. The V and J ends lost 7 bases and 6 bases respectively, with 5 bases between them. The CDR3 length is 10 residues. Germline V gives CDR1 MNHNS, CDR2 SASEGT. CDR3 amino acids: CASIGDTQYF. Here the CDR3 DNA reads TGTGCCAGCATCGGGGATACGCAGTATTTT.

This clonotype was observed a handful of times. V gene TRBV2 combines with J gene TRBJ1-2; TRBD1 matches 8 bases. This CDR3 spans 14 amino acids. Germline assignment: CDR1 SNHLY and CDR2 FYNNEI. V shed 7 bases, J shed 4 bases, and the junction held 8 bases outside the gene matches. Here the CDR3 DNA reads TGTGCCAGCACCCCAGGGGGCGTGAGCTATGGCTACACCTTC. It specifies CASTPGGVSYGYTF.

This clonotype was seen only a few times. The chain is built from TRBV12-3 or TRBV12-4 and TRBJ1-5; 8 bases align to TRBD1. The CDR3 has 14 residues. V was clipped by 6 bases and J by 3 bases; unmatched bases: 4. The CDR3 loop is CASRPQGDNQPQHF. The CDR3 nucleotides are TGTGCCAGCAGACCACAGGGGGACAATCAGCCCCAGCATTTT.